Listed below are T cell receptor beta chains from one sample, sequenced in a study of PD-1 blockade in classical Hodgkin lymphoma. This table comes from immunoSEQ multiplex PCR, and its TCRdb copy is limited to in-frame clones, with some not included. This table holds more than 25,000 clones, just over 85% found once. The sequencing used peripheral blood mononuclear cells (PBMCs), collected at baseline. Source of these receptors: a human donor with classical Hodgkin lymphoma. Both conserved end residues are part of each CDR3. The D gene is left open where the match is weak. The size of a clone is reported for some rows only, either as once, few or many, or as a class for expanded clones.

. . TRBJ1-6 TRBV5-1 CASSLAGSSYNSPLHF TGCGCCAGCAGCTTGGCCGGGAGTTCCTATAATTCACCCCTCCACTTT
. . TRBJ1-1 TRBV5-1 CASSLAPANTEAFF TGCGCCAGCAGCTTGGCTCCGGCGAACACTGAAGCTTTCTTT
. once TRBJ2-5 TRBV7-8 CASSLAAIQETQYF TGTGCCAGCAGCTTAGCGGCCATCCAAGAGACCCAGTACTTC
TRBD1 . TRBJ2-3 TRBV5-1 CASSPGTDTDTQYF TGCGCCAGCAGCCCAGGGACAGACACAGATACGCAGTATTTT
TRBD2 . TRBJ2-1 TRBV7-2 CASNQGAGASYNEQFF TGTGCCAGCAACCAAGGAGCGGGGGCAAGCTACAATGAGCAGTTCTTC
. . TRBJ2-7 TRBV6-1 CASSRPSASYEQYF TGTGCCAGCAGTAGACCTAGCGCCAGCTACGAGCAGTACTTC
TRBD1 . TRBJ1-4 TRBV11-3 CASSLGTGATNEKLFF TGTGCCAGCAGCTTAGGGACAGGAGCAACTAATGAAAAACTGTTTTTT
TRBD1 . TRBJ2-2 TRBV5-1 CASSLSGQGSNTGELFF TGCGCCAGCAGCCTCTCGGGACAGGGGTCGAACACCGGGGAGCTGTTTTTT
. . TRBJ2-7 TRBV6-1 CASSAPYEQYF TGTGCCAGCAGTGCTCCTTACGAGCAGTACTTC
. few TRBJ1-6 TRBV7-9 CASSLSGNYNSPLHF TGTGCCAGCAGCTTATCTGGGAACTATAATTCACCCCTCCACTTT
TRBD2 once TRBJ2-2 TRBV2 CASSASSGAAGELFF TGTGCCAGCAGTGCCTCTAGCGGGGCGGCCGGGGAGCTGTTTTTT
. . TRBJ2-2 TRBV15 CATSRRPFEGVNTGELFF TGTGCCACCAGCAGACGACCCTTTGAGGGGGTGAACACCGGGGAGCTGTTTTTT
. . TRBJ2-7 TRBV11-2 CASSLARPFSYEQYF TGTGCCAGCAGCTTAGCCAGGCCATTCTCCTACGAGCAGTACTTC
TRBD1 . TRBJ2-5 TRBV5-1 CASSSRQGGGETQYF TGCGCCAGCAGCTCGAGACAGGGCGGCGGGGAGACCCAGTACTTC
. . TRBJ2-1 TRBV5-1 CASSLGGGDEQFF TGCGCCAGCTCCCTGGGGGGCGGGGATGAGCAGTTCTTC
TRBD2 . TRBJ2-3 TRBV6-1 CASRPLAGGADTQYF TGTGCCAGCAGGCCTCTAGCGGGGGGAGCAGATACGCAGTATTTT
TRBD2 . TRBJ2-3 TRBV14 CASSPWGGTQYF TGTGCCAGCAGCCCCTGGGGGGGTACGCAGTATTTT
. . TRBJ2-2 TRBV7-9 CASSVFTGELFF TGTGCCAGCAGCGTATTCACCGGGGAGCTGTTTTTT
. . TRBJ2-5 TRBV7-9 CASSRAVGTQETQYF TGTGCCAGCAGCCGCGCCGTCGGGACTCAAGAGACCCAGTACTTC
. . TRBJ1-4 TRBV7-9 CASSLPGSGNEKLFF TGTGCCAGCAGCCTCCCAGGGTCGGGTAATGAAAAACTGTTTTTT
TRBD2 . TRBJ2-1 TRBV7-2 CASNLRVGLDYNEQFF TGTGCCAGCAACTTAAGGGTTGGACTAGATTACAATGAGCAGTTCTTC
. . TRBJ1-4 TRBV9 CASSPGLSATNEKLFF TGTGCCAGCAGCCCGGGACTGTCAGCAACTAATGAAAAACTGTTTTTT
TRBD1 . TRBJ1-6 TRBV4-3 CASSQVTGLNSPLHF TGCGCCAGCAGCCAAGTGACAGGGTTAAATTCACCCCTCCACTTT
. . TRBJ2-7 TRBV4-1 CASSQSRGPFNEQYF TGCGCCAGCAGCCAATCCCGGGGGCCGTTTAACGAGCAGTACTTC
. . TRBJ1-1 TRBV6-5 CASSYLTAMNTEAFF TGTGCCAGCAGTTACCTTACAGCTATGAACACTGAAGCTTTCTTT
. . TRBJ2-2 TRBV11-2 CASSLWLDSRGNTGELFF TGTGCCAGCAGCTTATGGCTGGATTCACGGGGCAACACCGGGGAGCTGTTTTTT
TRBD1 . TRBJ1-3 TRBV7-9 CASSPPPRDRVNTIYF TGTGCCAGCAGCCCACCTCCGCGGGACAGGGTAAACACCATATATTTT
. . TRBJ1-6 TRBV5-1 CASSLDSNSPLHF TGCGCCAGCAGCTTGGACAGTAATTCACCCCTCCACTTT
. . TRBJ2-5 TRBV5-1 CASSLMGGRETQYF TGCGCCAGCAGCTTGATGGGCGGCCGGGAGACCCAGTACTTC
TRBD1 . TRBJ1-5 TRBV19 CASSMRGTTGSNQPQHF TGTGCCAGTAGTATGCGGGGGACGACAGGGAGCAATCAGCCCCAGCATTTT
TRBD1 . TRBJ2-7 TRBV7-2 CASSRGQGDPYEQYF TGTGCCAGCAGCCGGGGACAGGGTGATCCCTACGAGCAGTACTTC
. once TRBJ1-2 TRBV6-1 CASIWSYGYTF TGTGCCAGCATTTGGTCCTATGGCTACACCTTC
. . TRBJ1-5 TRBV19 CASTEGGGHRQPQHF TGTGCCAGTACCGAAGGGGGGGGGCACAGGCAGCCCCAGCATTTT
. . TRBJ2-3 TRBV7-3 CASSEPGGPTDTQYF TGTGCCAGCAGCGAACCGGGGGGCCCCACAGATACGCAGTATTTT
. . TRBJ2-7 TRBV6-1 CASTRQGGIEQYF TGTGCCAGCACCCGACAGGGAGGGATCGAGCAGTACTTC
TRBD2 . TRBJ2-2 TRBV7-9 CASTPSGVGTGELFF TGTGCCAGCACCCCTAGCGGGGTGGGCACCGGGGAGCTGTTTTTT
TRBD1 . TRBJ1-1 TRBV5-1 CASSLGQGGTEAFF TGCGCCAGCAGCTTGGGACAGGGGGGCACTGAAGCTTTCTTT
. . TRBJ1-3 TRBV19 CASSPGSSGNTIYF TGTGCCAGTAGCCCGGGAAGCTCTGGAAACACCATATATTTT
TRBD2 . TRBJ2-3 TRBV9 CASSTTSGGLSTDTQYF TGTGCCAGCAGCACGACTAGCGGGGGCCTTAGCACAGATACGCAGTATTTT
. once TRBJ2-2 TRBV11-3 CASSLGGVIAGELFF TGTGCCAGCAGCTTAGGAGGGGTTATCGCCGGGGAGCTGTTTTTT
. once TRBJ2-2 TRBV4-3 CASSQEWGAAGELFF TGCGCCAGCAGCCAAGAGTGGGGGGCGGCCGGGGAGCTGTTTTTT
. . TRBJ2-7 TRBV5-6 CASSPTTITYEQYF TGTGCCAGCAGCCCCACTACTATTACCTACGAGCAGTACTTC
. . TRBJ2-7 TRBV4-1 CASSQVGGGPLEQYF TGCGCCAGCAGCCAAGTGGGAGGGGGCCCCCTCGAGCAGTACTTC
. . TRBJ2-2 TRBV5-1 CASSLEGGGGTGELFF TGCGCCAGCAGCTTGGAGGGAGGCGGAGGTACCGGGGAGCTGTTTTTT
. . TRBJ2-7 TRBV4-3 CASSQEYMSSYEQYF TGCGCCAGCAGCCAAGAGTACATGAGCTCCTACGAGCAGTACTTC
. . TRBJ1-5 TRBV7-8 CASSLAQINQPQHF TGTGCCAGCAGCTTAGCACAGATCAATCAGCCCCAGCATTTT
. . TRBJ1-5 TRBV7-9 CASSLASGGNQPQHF TGTGCCAGCAGCTTAGCGTCCGGGGGCAATCAGCCCCAGCATTTT
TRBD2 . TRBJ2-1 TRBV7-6 CASSLPGGDNEQFF TGTGCCAGCAGCTTACCCGGGGGGGACAATGAGCAGTTCTTC
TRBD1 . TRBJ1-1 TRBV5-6 CASSPTGANTEAFF TGTGCCAGCAGCCCCACAGGGGCCAACACTGAAGCCTTCTTT
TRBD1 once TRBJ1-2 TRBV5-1 CASSAPGQGAGPYGYTF TGCGCCAGCAGCGCCCCGGGACAGGGGGCAGGCCCCTATGGCTACACCTTC
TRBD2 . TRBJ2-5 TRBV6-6 CASSYVGLARQETQYF TGTGCCAGCAGTTACGTGGGACTAGCGCGCCAAGAGACCCAGTACTTC
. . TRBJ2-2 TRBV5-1 CASSPDGYTGELFF TGCGCCAGCAGCCCCGACGGATACACCGGGGAGCTGTTTTTT
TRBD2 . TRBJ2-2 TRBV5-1 CASSLTSGRPTGELFF TGCGCCAGCAGCTTGACTAGCGGGCGGCCCACCGGGGAGCTGTTTTTT
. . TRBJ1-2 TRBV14 CASEGLAGYGYTF TGTGCCAGCGAAGGGCTGGCAGGCTATGGCTACACCTTC
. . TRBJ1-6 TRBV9 CASSASTGLPLSPLHF TGTGCCAGCAGCGCTTCAACAGGGCTTCCCTTATCACCCCTCCACTTT
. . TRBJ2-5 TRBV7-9 CASSLQNHETQYF TGTGCCAGCAGCTTGCAAAACCACGAGACCCAGTACTTC
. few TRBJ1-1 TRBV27 CASRLLGRDTEAFF TGTGCCAGTCGTTTGCTAGGAAGGGACACTGAAGCTTTCTTT
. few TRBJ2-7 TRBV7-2 CASSGSQAEGGEGEQYF TGTGCCAGCAGCGGAAGCCAGGCGGAGGGGGGGGAAGGCGAGCAGTACTTC
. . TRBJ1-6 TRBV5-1 CASSLGGEPYNSPLHF TGCGCCAGCAGCTTGGGGGGGGAACCCTATAATTCACCCCTCCACTTT